This T cell receptor beta chain was captured in a study of beta chain features in type 1 diabetes. At the level of the study: The patients were much like the healthy donors in age, gender and cell yields.

This clone was counted at least ten times. What it binds is not known. The whole isolated RNA underwent reverse transcription, so sequencing captured expressed TCRB transcripts. Sequencing used immunoSEQ multiplex PCR; TCRdb keeps in-frame clones, though not all of them. The table includes nearly 350,000 clones, around 7.6% detected once. Study-level results: A potential PCR bias toward shorter templates would be equal in patient and control samples. The study found fewer insertions and more deletions at VDJ junctions in type 1 diabetes patients.

Sequencing was done on a sample of central memory CD4+ T cells from blood. The receptor comes from a woman aged 18-29 years in good health.

In nucleotides, the CDR3 is TGTGCCAGCAGTTTGGTCCGGGCCACAGATACGCAGTATTTT. Translated, it gives CASSLVRATDTQYF. This sequence joins TRBV28 and TRBJ2-3; D gene uncertain. Germline values: CDR1 MDHEN, CDR2 SYDVKM. Between the trimmed V and J ends, which lost 3 bases and 2 bases, there was a span of 9 bases. The CDR3 spans 14 residues.